This paragraph covers one T cell receptor (beta chain) sequence. Methods used by the authors: Estimates of nucleated cell counts were drawn from the amplification of reference gene primers. Produced via immunoSEQ multiplex PCR; TCRdb's table is partial and in-frame only. That table is the source of V, J and clone size, and D and trimming were worked out from the DNA. The table has hundreds of thousands of clones, 87% seen once; the top ten hold 2% to 3%. This record belongs to a study of blood T cell repertoires in COVID-19. Study context: Both acute and convalescent COVID-19 samples were obtained from the United States, Italy and Spain. T cells, B-cell-depleted T cells, or PBMCs provided the cDNA or gDNA that served as material.

The TCR was taken from a man between 18 and 35 years old with active or convalescent COVID-19. Sequencing was done on a sample of peripheral blood.

The CDR3 coding sequence is TGTGCCAGTAGTCGTTCCGGGACAGGGGTAGATACGCAGTATTTT. Its protein product is CASSRSGTGVDTQYF. The chain employs TRBV19 and TRBJ2-3, with TRBD1 identical over 10 bases. The CDR3 is made up of 15 amino acids. The germline V gene has CDR1 LNHDA and CDR2 SQIVND (reference sequence). The ends lost 5 bases at V and 5 bases at J; junction bases unmatched: 7.